This TCR beta chain stems from a study of blood T cell repertoires in COVID-19. About the study: Samples came from the United States, Italy and Spain, spanning acute and convalescent COVID-19.

Note on this clone: Relative to the germline gene, one junction end is altered; a read error may explain this.

Germline CDR1 reads SSHAT; CDR2 reads FNYEAQ (reference sequence). The CDR3 is 16 residues long. Seattle patient enrollment occurred during active infection, with longitudinal follow-up thereafter. Generated by immunoSEQ multiplex PCR, the TCRdb table keeps only in-frame clones and is missing some. The data show approximately 230,000 clones, with approximately 89% seen just once and roughly 6.8% held by the top ten. Specimen: peripheral blood. The receptor's source is a woman in her twenties or thirties with COVID-19, enrolled during active disease. The chain combines TRBV7-7 with TRBJ2-2; TRBD2 agrees at 14 bases. The CDR3 loop is CASSSGLAGGTGELFF. CDR3 sequence (DNA): TGTGCTAGCAGCTCAGGACTAGCGGGGGGCACCGGGGAGCTGTTTTTT.